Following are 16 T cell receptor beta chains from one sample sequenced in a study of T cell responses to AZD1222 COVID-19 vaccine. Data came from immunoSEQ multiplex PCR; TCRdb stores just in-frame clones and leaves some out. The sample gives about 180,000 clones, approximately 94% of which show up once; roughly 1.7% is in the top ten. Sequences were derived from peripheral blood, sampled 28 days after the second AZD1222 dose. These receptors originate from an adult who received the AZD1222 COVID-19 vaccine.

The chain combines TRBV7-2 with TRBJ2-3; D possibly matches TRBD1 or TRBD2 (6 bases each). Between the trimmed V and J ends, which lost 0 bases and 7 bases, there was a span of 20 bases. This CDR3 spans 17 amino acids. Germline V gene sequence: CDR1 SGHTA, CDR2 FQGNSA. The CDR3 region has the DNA TGTGCCAGCAGCTTAGCGGGGGGTCCAGGGGATCTATATACGCAGTATTTT. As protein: CASSLAGGPGDLYTQYF.

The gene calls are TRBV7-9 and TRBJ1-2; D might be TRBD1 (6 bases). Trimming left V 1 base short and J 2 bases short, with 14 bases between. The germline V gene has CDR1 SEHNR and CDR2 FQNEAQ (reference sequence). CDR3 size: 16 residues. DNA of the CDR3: TGTGCCAGCAGCTTAGGGACAGCCTTCTCCAACTATGGCTACACCTTC. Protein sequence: CASSLGTAFSNYGYTF.

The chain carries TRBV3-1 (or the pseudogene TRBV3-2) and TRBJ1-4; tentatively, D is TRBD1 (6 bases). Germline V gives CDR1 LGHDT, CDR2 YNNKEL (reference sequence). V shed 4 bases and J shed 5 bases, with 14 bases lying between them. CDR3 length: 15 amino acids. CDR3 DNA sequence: TGTGCCAGCAGCCCCTCTCAGGGGCTCAATGAAAAACTGTTTTTT. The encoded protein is CASSPSQGLNEKLFF.

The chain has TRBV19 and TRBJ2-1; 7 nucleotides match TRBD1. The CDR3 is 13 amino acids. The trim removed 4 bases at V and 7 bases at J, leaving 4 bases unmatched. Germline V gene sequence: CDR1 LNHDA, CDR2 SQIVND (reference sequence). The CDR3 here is CASSSDRDNEQFF. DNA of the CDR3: TGTGCCAGTAGTAGTGACAGGGATAATGAGCAGTTCTTC.

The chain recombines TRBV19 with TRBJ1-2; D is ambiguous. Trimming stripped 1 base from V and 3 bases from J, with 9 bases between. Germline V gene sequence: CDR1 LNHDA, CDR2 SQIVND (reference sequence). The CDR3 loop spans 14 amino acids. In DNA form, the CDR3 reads TGTGCCAGTAGTATAGGTCGGCAATACTATGGCTACACCTTC. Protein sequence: CASSIGRQYYGYTF.

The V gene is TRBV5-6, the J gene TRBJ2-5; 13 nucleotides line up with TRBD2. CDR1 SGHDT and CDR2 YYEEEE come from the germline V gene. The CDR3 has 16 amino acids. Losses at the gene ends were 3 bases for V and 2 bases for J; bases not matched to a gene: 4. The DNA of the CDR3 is TGTGCCAGCAGCTCCGGGACTAGCGGGAAGCAAGAGACCCAGTACTTC. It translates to CASSSGTSGKQETQYF.

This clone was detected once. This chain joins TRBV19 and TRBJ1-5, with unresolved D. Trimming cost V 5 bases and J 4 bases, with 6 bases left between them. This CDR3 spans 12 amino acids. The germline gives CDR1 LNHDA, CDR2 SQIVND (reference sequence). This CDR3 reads CASSLGNQPQHF. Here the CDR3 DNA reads TGTGCCAGTAGTTTGGGGAATCAGCCCCAGCATTTT.

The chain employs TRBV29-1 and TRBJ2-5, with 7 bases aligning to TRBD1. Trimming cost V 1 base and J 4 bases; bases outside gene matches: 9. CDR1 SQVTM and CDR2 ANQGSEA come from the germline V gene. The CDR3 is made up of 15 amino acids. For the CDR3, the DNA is TGCAGCGTTGAAGGGGAGCCAGGGGGTCGAGAGACCCAGTACTTC. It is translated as CSVEGEPGGRETQYF.

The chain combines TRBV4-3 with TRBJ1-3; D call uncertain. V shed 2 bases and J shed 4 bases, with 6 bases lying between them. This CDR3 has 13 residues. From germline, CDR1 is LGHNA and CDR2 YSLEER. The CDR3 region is CASSQYQGNTIYF. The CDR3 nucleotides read TGCGCCAGCAGCCAATACCAAGGAAACACCATATATTTT.

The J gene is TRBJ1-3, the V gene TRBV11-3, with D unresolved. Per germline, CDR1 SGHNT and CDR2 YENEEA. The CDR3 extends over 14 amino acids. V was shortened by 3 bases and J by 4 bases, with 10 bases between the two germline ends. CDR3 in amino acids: CASSFGVVGNTIYF. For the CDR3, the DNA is TGTGCCAGCAGCTTCGGTGTAGTCGGAAACACCATATATTTT. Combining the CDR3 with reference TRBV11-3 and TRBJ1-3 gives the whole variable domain EAGVVQSPRYKIIEKKQPVAFWCNPISGHNTLYWYLQNLGQGPELLIRYENEEAVDDSQLPKDRFSAERLKGVDSTLKIQPAELGDSAVYLCASSFGVVGNTIYFGEGSWLTVV.

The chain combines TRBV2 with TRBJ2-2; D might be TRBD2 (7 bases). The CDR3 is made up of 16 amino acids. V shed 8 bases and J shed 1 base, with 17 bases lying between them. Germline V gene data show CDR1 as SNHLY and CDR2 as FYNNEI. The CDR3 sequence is CASPRGGGQNTGELFF. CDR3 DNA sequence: TGTGCCAGCCCACGTGGGGGGGGACAGAACACCGGGGAGCTGTTTTTT.

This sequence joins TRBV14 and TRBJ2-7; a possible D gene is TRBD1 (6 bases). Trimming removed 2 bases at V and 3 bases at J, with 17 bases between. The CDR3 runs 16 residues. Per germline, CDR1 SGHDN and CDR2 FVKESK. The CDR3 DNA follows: TGTGCCAGCAGCCAAAACCGCAGGGGATGGGACTACGAGCAGTACTTC. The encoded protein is CASSQNRRGWDYEQYF.

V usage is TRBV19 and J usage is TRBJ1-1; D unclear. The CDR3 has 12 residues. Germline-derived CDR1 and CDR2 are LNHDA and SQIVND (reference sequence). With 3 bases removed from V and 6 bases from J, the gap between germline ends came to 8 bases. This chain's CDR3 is CASSIGISEAFF. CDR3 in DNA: TGTGCCAGTAGTATCGGGATCTCTGAAGCTTTCTTT.

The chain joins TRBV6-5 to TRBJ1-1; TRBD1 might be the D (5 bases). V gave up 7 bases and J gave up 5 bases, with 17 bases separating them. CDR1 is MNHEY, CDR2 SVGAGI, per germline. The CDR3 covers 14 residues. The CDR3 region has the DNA TGTGCCAGCACTTCCCATGGCGGGGGAACTGAAGCTTTCTTT. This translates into CASTSHGGGTEAFF.

The CDR3: CASSPGLDNQPQHF. CDR3 DNA: TGTGCCAGCAGCCCCGGACTGGACAATCAGCCCCAGCATTTT. This chain uses TRBV2 with TRBJ1-5, with D uncertain. The CDR3 has 14 amino acids. The germline gives CDR1 SNHLY, CDR2 FYNNEI. The ends were cut back, 6 bases at V and 3 bases at J, with 12 bases in the middle.

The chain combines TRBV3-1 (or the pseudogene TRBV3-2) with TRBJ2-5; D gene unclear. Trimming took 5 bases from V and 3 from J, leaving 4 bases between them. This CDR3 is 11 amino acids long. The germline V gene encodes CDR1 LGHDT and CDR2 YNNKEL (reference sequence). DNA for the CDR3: TGTGCCAGCAGCTACGAAGAGACCCAGTACTTC. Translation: CASSYEETQYF.